Listed here are 32 T cell receptor beta chains from one sample, sequenced in a study of low-dose radiotherapy and immunotherapy resistance in tumors. Alpha- and beta-chain coverage of first-strand cDNA came from TRAV- and TRBV-specific primers. The authors amplified TCRs for 20 to 25 PCR cycles with a constant-region primer and a V-primer adapter. TCRdb redid the calling of the reads with MiXCR, one entry per CDR3 protein. The sample holds around 13,000 distinct CDR3 sequences, 70% to 80% seen once. The receptors stem from a human donor with advanced metastatic prostate, ovarian, gallbladder or colorectal cancer (not recorded which). This table probably holds off-target reads from a library built for another chain.

V gene TRBV2 combines with J gene TRBJ2-1, with 9 bases aligning to TRBD1. CDR1 and CDR2 (germline): SNHLY, FYNNEI. The CDR3 sequence is 14 residues long. The trim removed 7 bases at V and 6 bases at J, leaving 7 bases unmatched. The CDR3 region is CASTPGQGLNEQFF. The CDR3 coding sequence is TGTGCCAGCACCCCGGGACAGGGACTCAATGAGCAGTTCTTC.

This clonotype was picked up one time. The chain recombines TRBV12-3 or TRBV12-4 with TRBJ2-1; TRBD2 aligns across 12 bases. The CDR3 sequence is 15 residues long. The V segment lost 3 bases and the J segment 9 bases; nucleotides outside the gene matches: 6. DNA of the CDR3: TGTGCCAGCAGTTTTCCTAGCGGGGGGGCGGGTGAGCAGTTCTTC. Encoded protein: CASSFPSGGAGEQFF.

J is TRBJ2-7 and V is TRBV2; a weak D match, TRBD2 (5 bases). The ends were cut back, 8 bases at V and 2 bases at J, with 13 bases in the middle. This CDR3 spans 13 amino acids. CDR1 and CDR2 (germline): SNHLY, FYNNEI. The CDR3, as DNA: TGTGCCAGCGTCCTAGCCAAAGCCTACGAGCAGTACTTC. Amino acids: CASVLAKAYEQYF.

The gene calls are TRBV7-1 and TRBJ2-7; TRBD2 is a possible D gene (6 bases). TRBV7-1 is an open reading frame, and its role is uncertain. The CDR3 extends over 16 amino acids. The germline V and J ends were trimmed by 6 bases and 9 bases, with 27 bases remaining between them. The CDR3 DNA reads as TGTGCCAGCAGTTCGGAGGTGGCGGAGGGAACGCGAGTGCAGTACTTC. Protein product: CASSSEVAEGTRVQYF.

This clonotype was picked up a small number of times. V is TRBV5-4 and J is TRBJ2-5; D possibly corresponds to TRBD2 (6 bases). This CDR3 contains 15 residues. The germline CDR1 and CDR2 sequences are SGHNT and YYREEE (reference sequence). V gave up 4 bases and J gave up 5 bases, with 18 bases separating them. The CDR3 spells CASSPGGTLRETQYF. The CDR3 DNA reads as TGTGCCAGCAGCCCGGGCGGGACGCTAAGGGAGACCCAGTACTTC.

V gene TRBV12-3 or TRBV12-4 combines with J gene TRBJ1-2; D ambiguous. This CDR3 region has 13 residues. Between the trimmed V and J ends, which lost 3 bases and 8 bases, there was a span of 13 bases. CDR3 DNA sequence: TGTGCCAGCAGTTTGGATGGGAGGAGGGGCTACACCTTC. Protein sequence: CASSLDGRRGYTF.

The rearrangement uses TRBV11-2 and TRBJ2-5; D is undetermined. The V gene lost 1 base and the J gene lost 4 bases, with 7 bases spanning the gap. CDR1 and CDR2 (germline): SGHAT, FQNNGV. The CDR3 consists of 13 residues. The CDR3 protein is CASSLVFGETQYF. As DNA, the CDR3 is TGTGCCAGCAGCTTAGTATTCGGAGAGACCCAGTACTTC.

This clonotype was counted between two and nine times. The chain has TRBV12-5 and TRBJ2-7; D is unclear. V gave up 1 base and J gave up 2 bases, with 3 bases separating them. CDR1 LGHNT and CDR2 FRNRAP come from the germline V gene. The CDR3 has 12 amino acids. CDR3 sequence: CASGLGTYEQYF. The CDR3 nucleotides are TGTGCTAGTGGTTTGGGTACCTACGAGCAGTACTTC. Supplemented by reference TRBV12-5 and TRBJ2-7, the full variable domain reads DARVTQTPRHKVTEMGQEVTMRCQPILGHNTVFWYRQTMMQGLELLAYFRNRAPLDDSGMPKDRFSAEMPDATLATLKIQPSEPRDSAVYFCASGLGTYEQYFGPGTRLTVT.

The V and J genes are TRBV18 and TRBJ2-5, with 7 bases fitting TRBD2. CDR1 KGHSH and CDR2 LQKENI come from the germline V gene. The V segment lost 6 bases and the J segment 7 bases; nucleotides outside the gene matches: 14. The CDR3 runs to 15 residues. The CDR3 nucleotides are TGTGCCAGCTCCCTTGGCGGGGGTCGTCGGGCGACCCAGTACTTC. It codes for CASSLGGGRRATQYF. Based on the CDR3 plus reference TRBV18 and TRBJ2-5, the full variable domain is NAGVMQNPRHLVRRRGQEARLRCSPMKGHSHVYWYRQLPEEGLKFMVYLQKENIIDESGMPKERFSAEFPKEGPSILRIQQVVRGDSAAYFCASSLGGGRRATQYFGPGTRLLVL.

V and J are TRBV29-1 and TRBJ2-7, with D unclear. Germline V gene lookup returns CDR1 SQVTM and CDR2 ANQGSEA. This CDR3 is built from 13 residues. The V gene lost 8 bases and the J gene lost 5 bases, with 19 bases spanning the gap. The CDR3 reads CSFGFETINEQYF. The CDR3 DNA reads TGCAGCTTTGGTTTCGAGACAATCAACGAGCAGTACTTC.

The CDR3 sequence is CSVYKRAQETQYF. The CDR3, as DNA: TGCAGCGTTTACAAACGGGCGCAAGAGACCCAGTACTTC. The V call is TRBV29-1, the J call TRBJ2-5; D not resolved. Germline V gives CDR1 SQVTM, CDR2 ANQGSEA. This CDR3 region has 13 residues. The V and J ends lost 5 bases and 2 bases respectively, with 12 bases between them.

The chain has TRBV5-4 and TRBJ2-7; D possibly uses TRBD1 or TRBD2 (5 bases each). V gave up 1 base and J gave up 0 bases, with 17 bases separating them. The CDR3 has 17 residues. Per germline, CDR1 SGHNT and CDR2 YYREEE (reference sequence). The DNA of the CDR3 is TGTGCCAGCAGCTTGTGGCCCACCCGGGGCTCCTCCTACGAGCAGTACTTC. It encodes CASSLWPTRGSSYEQYF. The full variable domain, its missing parts supplied by reference TRBV5-4 and TRBJ2-7, is ETGVTQSPTHLIKTRGQQVTLRCSSQSGHNTVSWYQQALGQGPQFIFQYYREEENGRGNFPPRFSGLQFPNYSSELNVNALELDDSALYLCASSLWPTRGSSYEQYFGPGTRLTVT.

This clonotype came up a few times. V is TRBV4-2 and J is TRBJ2-5; 10 bases are shared with TRBD2. The germline gives CDR1 LGHNA, CDR2 YNFKEQ. V dropped 1 base and J dropped 2; count of bases not matched to a gene: 1. The CDR3 contains 15 residues. DNA of the CDR3: TGTGCCAGCAGCCAAGGGACTAGCGGACAAGAGACCCAGTACTTC. As protein: CASSQGTSGQETQYF.

The rearrangement links TRBV29-1 to TRBJ2-2; D perhaps matches TRBD1 (7 bases). CDR3 size: 14 residues. CDR1 is SQVTM, CDR2 ANQGSEA, per germline. The V gene lost 6 bases and the J gene lost 3 bases, with 14 bases spanning the gap. The CDR3 nucleotides are TGCAGCGTGGCAACAGGGGAGGACACCGGGGAGCTGTTTTTT. It yields the protein CSVATGEDTGELFF.

This chain links TRBV5-1 with TRBJ2-7; possibly TRBD1 or TRBD2 for D (5 bases each). The V gene's germline CDR1 is SGHRS and CDR2 YFSETQ. The CDR3 has 14 residues. Trimming shortened V by 2 bases and J by 2 bases, and 11 bases separated the two germline ends. The CDR3 bases are TGCGCCAGCAGCTTTGGGGACGGTGCCTACGAGCAGTACTTC. Translation: CASSFGDGAYEQYF.

This chain uses TRBV14 with TRBJ2-6; a weak D match, TRBD2 (5 bases). V was cut by 1 base and J by 4 bases, with 11 bases left in between. The CDR3 is made up of 16 amino acids. CDR1 and CDR2 from the germline V gene are SGHDN and FVKESK. The CDR3 protein is CASSQALRRGANVLTF. The CDR3, as DNA: TGTGCCAGCAGCCAAGCCCTACGGAGGGGGGCCAACGTCCTGACTTTC.

The genes are TRBV2 and TRBJ2-5, with no clear D. Germline V gene data show CDR1 as SNHLY and CDR2 as FYNNEI. Trimming stripped 6 bases from V and 5 bases from J, with 13 bases between. The CDR3 has 13 residues. The CDR3 bases are TGTGCCAGCAGGACGACTCGGTGGGAGACCCAGTACTTC. As protein: CASRTTRWETQYF.

The CDR3 nucleotides read TGTGCCAGCAGAAAAACGGGGGGGATGAACACCGGGGAGCTGTTTTTT. Protein: CASRKTGGMNTGELFF. V usage is TRBV7-2 and J usage is TRBJ2-2, with 8 bases aligning to TRBD2. The length of the CDR3 is 16 residues. Trimming removed 6 bases from V and 1 base from J; junction bases left unmatched: 7. Germline CDR1 reads SGHTA; CDR2 reads FQGNSA.

V and J are TRBV5-1 and TRBJ1-5; D perhaps matches TRBD1 (5 bases). V was clipped by 0 bases and J by 8 bases, with 12 bases between them. The CDR3 extends over 14 amino acids. Germline CDR1 SGHRS, CDR2 YFSETQ. This CDR3 is CASSLGQSGEPQHF. Here the CDR3 DNA reads TGCGCCAGCAGCTTGGGACAGAGTGGGGAGCCCCAGCATTTT.

This chain connects TRBV18 to TRBJ2-3, with no clear D. Germline loops: CDR1 KGHSH, CDR2 LQKENI. The CDR3 has 17 amino acids. The V gene lost 3 bases and the J gene lost 2 bases, with 18 bases spanning the gap. CDR3 in DNA: TGTGCCAGCTCACCTCCGACACTTCGCGGAGTCACAGATACGCAGTATTTT. This sequence encodes CASSPPTLRGVTDTQYF. The full variable domain, its missing parts supplied by reference TRBV18 and TRBJ2-3, is NAGVMQNPRHLVRRRGQEARLRCSPMKGHSHVYWYRQLPEEGLKFMVYLQKENIIDESGMPKERFSAEFPKEGPSILRIQQVVRGDSAAYFCASSPPTLRGVTDTQYFGPGTRLTVL.

The chain combines TRBV20-1 with TRBJ1-4; possible D gene TRBD1, 5 bases. V lost 0 bases to trimming and J lost 0 bases, with 11 bases between them. Per germline, CDR1 DFQATT and CDR2 SNEGSKA (reference sequence). This CDR3 is built from 16 residues. CDR3 in DNA: TGCAGTGCTAGAGATGGGGGTGTTGCAACTAATGAAAAACTGTTTTTT. This sequence encodes CSARDGGVATNEKLFF.

The chain couples TRBV11-2 to TRBJ2-7; perhaps TRBD2 as D (5 bases). Trimming shortened V by 6 bases and J by 5 bases, and 17 bases separated the two germline ends. The length of the CDR3 is 14 residues. Germline V CDR1 and CDR2: SGHAT, FQNNGV. The CDR3 loop is CASRAWVGSHEQYF. DNA of the CDR3: TGTGCCAGCAGGGCCTGGGTAGGGAGCCACGAGCAGTACTTC. Full variable domain (outside the CDR3, taken from reference TRBV11-2 and TRBJ2-7): EAGVAQSPRYKIIEKRQSVAFWCNPISGHATLYWYQQILGQGPKLLIQFQNNGVVDDSQLPKDRFSAERLKGVDSTLKIQPAKLEDSAVYLCASRAWVGSHEQYFGPGTRLTVT.

The chain combines TRBV29-1 with TRBJ2-7; tentatively, D is TRBD2 (5 bases). Germline values: CDR1 SQVTM, CDR2 ANQGSEA. CDR3 length: 13 residues. Trimming removed 3 bases from V and 4 bases from J, with 13 bases in between. The CDR3 coding sequence is TGCAGCGTTGAGGCAGGAGGAGCGTACGAGCAGTACTTC. It yields the protein CSVEAGGAYEQYF.

Written as DNA, the CDR3 is TGTGCCAGCAGCTTGACTCTGGTTTGGGGGTACGAGCAGTACTTC. Its translation: CASSLTLVWGYEQYF. V and J are TRBV5-5 and TRBJ2-7; D tentatively reads TRBD1 or TRBD2 (5 bases each). V lost 1 base, J lost 4 bases, and 15 bases lay in between. CDR3 length: 15 amino acids. CDR1 and CDR2 (germline): SGHKS, YYEKEE (reference sequence).

This clonotype was detected only once. An end of the junction differs from the germline gene, which may be a read error. The V gene is TRBV7-7, the J gene TRBJ1-1, with D possibly being TRBD1 (5 bases). The germline CDR1 and CDR2 sequences are SSHAT and FNYEAQ (reference sequence). The CDR3 is 13 residues long. Here the CDR3 DNA reads TGTGCTAGCAGCTCCTCTAGGGGAGGTGAAGCTTTCTTT. Translation: CASSSSRGGEAFF.

The chain joins TRBV5-1 to TRBJ2-7; D unclear. Trimming stripped 0 bases from V and 2 bases from J, with 15 bases between. This CDR3 spans 16 amino acids. Germline V gene lookup returns CDR1 SGHRS and CDR2 YFSETQ. The CDR3 is CASSLVLGRMTYEQYF. CDR3 coding DNA: TGCGCCAGCAGCTTGGTTCTGGGAAGAATGACCTACGAGCAGTACTTC.

The chain uses TRBV5-1 and TRBJ2-7, with TRBD2 identical over 10 bases. Germline V gene lookup returns CDR1 SGHRS and CDR2 YFSETQ. This CDR3 contains 16 residues. V was clipped by 4 bases and J by 0 bases; unmatched bases: 7. Here the CDR3 DNA reads TGCGCCAGCAGCCACCCACTAGCGGGGAGCTCCTACGAGCAGTACTTC. Translation: CASSHPLAGSSYEQYF.

The V call is TRBV11-2, the J call TRBJ2-5; TRBD2 aligns across 7 bases. The V and J ends lost 5 bases and 3 bases, in that order; junction bases with no gene match: 3. This CDR3 contains 13 residues. CDR1 SGHAT and CDR2 FQNNGV come from the germline V gene. The CDR3 region is CASSRGEKETQYF. CDR3 bases: TGTGCCAGCAGCCGGGGGGAGAAAGAGACCCAGTACTTC.

This clonotype was seen more than once but under ten times. J is TRBJ2-7 and V is TRBV10-3; 8 positions agree with TRBD1. J was trimmed by 0 bases and V by 0 bases; bases with no gene match: 13. The CDR3 covers 19 residues. Germline assignment: CDR1 ENHRY and CDR2 SYGVKD. CDR3 nucleotides: TGTGCCATCAGTGAGTCCCCTCTTGACAGGGGCCTATCCTCCTACGAGCAGTACTTC. Translated: CAISESPLDRGLSSYEQYF.

V is TRBV6-2 or TRBV6-3 and J is TRBJ2-1; 7 bases map to TRBD1. Germline V gene sequence: CDR1 MNHEY, CDR2 SVGEGT. Trimming at V came to 6 bases and at J to 5 bases, leaving 7 bases not matched to a gene. This CDR3 contains 14 residues. The DNA for the CDR3 is TGTGCCAGCAGAGCCGGGACAGCAAACAATGAGCAGTTCTTC. Translated, it gives CASRAGTANNEQFF.

The gene calls are TRBV5-1 and TRBJ2-1, with 7 bases matching TRBD1. Trimming cost V 0 bases and J 0 bases; bases outside gene matches: 12. Germline CDR1 SGHRS, CDR2 YFSETQ. The CDR3 sequence is 19 residues long. This CDR3 reads CASSLVRDRVDSSYNEQFF. In nucleotides, the CDR3 is TGCGCCAGCAGCTTGGTCCGGGACAGAGTTGATAGCTCCTACAATGAGCAGTTCTTC. The entire variable domain, with the rest obtained from reference TRBV5-1 and TRBJ2-1, is as follows: KAGVTQTPRYLIKTRGQQVTLSCSPISGHRSVSWYQQTPGQGLQFLFEYFSETQRNKGNFPGRFSGRQFSNSRSEMNVSTLELGDSALYLCASSLVRDRVDSSYNEQFFGPGTRLTVL.

Here the CDR3 reads CASSFRLAGPQDEQFF. Here the CDR3 DNA reads TGTGCCAGCAGCTTTAGACTAGCGGGTCCCCAGGATGAGCAGTTCTTC. V usage is TRBV5-6 and J usage is TRBJ2-1; 10 nucleotides line up with TRBD2. This CDR3 spans 16 amino acids. V shed 2 bases and J 8 bases; nucleotides not matched to a gene: 10. Per germline, CDR1 SGHDT and CDR2 YYEEEE.